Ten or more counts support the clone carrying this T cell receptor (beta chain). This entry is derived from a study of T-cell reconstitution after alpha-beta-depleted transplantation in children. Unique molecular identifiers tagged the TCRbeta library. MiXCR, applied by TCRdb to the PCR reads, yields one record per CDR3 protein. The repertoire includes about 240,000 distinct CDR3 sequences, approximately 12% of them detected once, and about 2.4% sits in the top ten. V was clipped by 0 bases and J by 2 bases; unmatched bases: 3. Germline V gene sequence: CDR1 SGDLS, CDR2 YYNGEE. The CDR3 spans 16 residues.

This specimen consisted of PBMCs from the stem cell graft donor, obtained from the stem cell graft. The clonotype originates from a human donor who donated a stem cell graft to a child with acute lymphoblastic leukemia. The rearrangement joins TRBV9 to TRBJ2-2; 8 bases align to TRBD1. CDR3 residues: CASSVEGQGNTGELFF. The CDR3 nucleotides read TGTGCCAGCAGCGTAGAAGGACAGGGAAACACCGGGGAGCTGTTTTTT.